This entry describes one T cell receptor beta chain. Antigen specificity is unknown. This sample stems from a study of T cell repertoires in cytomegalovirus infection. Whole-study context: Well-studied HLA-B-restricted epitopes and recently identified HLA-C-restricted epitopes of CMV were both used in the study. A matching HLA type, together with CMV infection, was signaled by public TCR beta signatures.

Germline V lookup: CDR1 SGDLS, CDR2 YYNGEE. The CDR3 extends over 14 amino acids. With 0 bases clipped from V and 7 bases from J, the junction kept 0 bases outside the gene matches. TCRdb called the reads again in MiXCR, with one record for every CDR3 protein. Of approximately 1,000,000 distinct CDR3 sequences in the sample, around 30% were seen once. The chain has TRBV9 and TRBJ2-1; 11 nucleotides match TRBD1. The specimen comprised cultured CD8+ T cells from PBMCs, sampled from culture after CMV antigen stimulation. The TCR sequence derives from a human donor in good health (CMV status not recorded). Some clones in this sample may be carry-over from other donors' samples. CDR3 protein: CASSVGDRGNEQFF. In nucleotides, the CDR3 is TGTGCCAGCAGCGTAGGGGACAGGGGGAATGAGCAGTTCTTC.